This TCR beta chain appears in the sequencing data of a study of Ad26.COV2.S vaccination and SARS-CoV-2 variants. Treatment reported: roughly 19 received Ad26.COV2.S at low or high dose, single or two shots; about 5 received placebo; per-sample allocation not given. Day 63 after the first vaccine or placebo injection was the time point for sampling. The method was immunoSEQ multiplex PCR; TCRdb's version includes in-frame clones alone and lacks a portion of them. The sample holds around 340,000 clones, about 87% seen once. The CDR3 totals 17 residues. V lost 4 bases and J lost 0; bases outside the gene matches: 10. Per germline, CDR1 SGHKS and CDR2 YYEKEE (reference sequence).

The chain uses TRBV5-5 and TRBJ1-5, with 7 nucleotides matching TRBD1. The TCR originated in a person between 18 and 65 years old who received the Ad26.COV2.S COVID-19 vaccine or a placebo. This specimen consisted of peripheral blood, obtained in a trial of Ad26.COV2.S vaccine versus placebo. In DNA form, the CDR3 reads TGTGCCAGCAGCCCGGGAACAGGGGCAGGTAGCAATCAGCCCCAGCATTTT. It encodes CASSPGTGAGSNQPQHF.